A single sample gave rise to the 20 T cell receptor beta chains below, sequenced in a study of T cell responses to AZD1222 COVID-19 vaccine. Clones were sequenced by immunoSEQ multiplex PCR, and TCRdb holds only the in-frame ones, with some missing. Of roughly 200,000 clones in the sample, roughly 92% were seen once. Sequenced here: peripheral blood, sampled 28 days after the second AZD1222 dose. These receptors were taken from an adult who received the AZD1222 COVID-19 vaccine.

Written as DNA, the CDR3 is TGTGCCAGCGGCCGTGAGACAGGGAGAACCGGGGAGCTGTTTTTT. Its translation is CASGRETGRTGELFF. V gene TRBV5-5 combines with J gene TRBJ2-2; 7 bases match TRBD1. The length of the CDR3 is 15 residues. The V gene end was trimmed by 7 bases and the J gene end by 5 bases; junction bases not matched to a gene: 11. CDR1 is SGHKS and CDR2 is YYEKEE in the germline V gene (reference sequence).

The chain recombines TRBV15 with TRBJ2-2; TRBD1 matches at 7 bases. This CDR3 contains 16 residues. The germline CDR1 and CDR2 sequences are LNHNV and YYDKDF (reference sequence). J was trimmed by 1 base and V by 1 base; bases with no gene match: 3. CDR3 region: CATSRVGTENTGELFF. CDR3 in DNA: TGTGCCACCAGCAGAGTGGGGACAGAGAACACCGGGGAGCTGTTTTTT. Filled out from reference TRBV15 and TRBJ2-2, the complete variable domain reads DAMVIQNPRYQVTQFGKPVTLSCSQTLNHNVMYWYQQKSSQAPKLLFHYYDKDFNNEADTPDNFQSRRPNTSFCFLDIRSPGLGDTAMYLCATSRVGTENTGELFFGEGSRLTVL.

DNA of the CDR3: TGTGCCAGCAGTCAGACAGGGGCGGGGGCCAACGTCCTGACTTTC. Its translation is CASSQTGAGANVLTF. The chain couples TRBV6-2 or TRBV6-3 to TRBJ2-6; 8 bases align to TRBD1. This CDR3 region has 15 residues. With 5 bases clipped from V and 4 bases from J, the junction kept 4 bases outside the gene matches. Looked up from germline, CDR1 is MNHEY and CDR2 is SVGEGT.

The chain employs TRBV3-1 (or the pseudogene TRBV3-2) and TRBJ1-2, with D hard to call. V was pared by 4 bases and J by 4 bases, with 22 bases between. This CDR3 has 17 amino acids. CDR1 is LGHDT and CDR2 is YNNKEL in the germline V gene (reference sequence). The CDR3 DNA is TGTGCCAGCAGCCGAATGTCCACAGAAACCAAGCCCTATGGCTACACCTTC. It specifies CASSRMSTETKPYGYTF.

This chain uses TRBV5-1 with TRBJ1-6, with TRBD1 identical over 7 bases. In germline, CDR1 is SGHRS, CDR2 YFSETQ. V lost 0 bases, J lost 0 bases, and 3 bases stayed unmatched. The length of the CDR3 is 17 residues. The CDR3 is CASSLDAGGSYNSPLHF. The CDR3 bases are TGCGCCAGCAGCTTGGATGCAGGGGGCTCCTATAATTCACCCCTCCACTTT.

The DNA for the CDR3 is TGTGCCAGCAGCGGGAGGGGGTCCTCCTATAATTCACCCCTCCACTTT. Amino acids: CASSGRGSSYNSPLHF. This chain connects TRBV7-9 to TRBJ1-6; maybe TRBD1 (6 bases). CDR1 is SEHNR, CDR2 FQNEAQ, per germline (reference sequence). The CDR3 runs 16 residues. Trimming stripped 5 bases from V and 0 bases from J, with 11 bases between.

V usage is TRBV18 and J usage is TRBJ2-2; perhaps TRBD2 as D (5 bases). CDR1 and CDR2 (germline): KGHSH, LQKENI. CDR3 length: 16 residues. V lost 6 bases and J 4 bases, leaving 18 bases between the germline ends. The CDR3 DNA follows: TGTGCCAGCTCTCACGCCTCGGGATCCGTCACCGGGGAGCTGTTTTTT. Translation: CASSHASGSVTGELFF.

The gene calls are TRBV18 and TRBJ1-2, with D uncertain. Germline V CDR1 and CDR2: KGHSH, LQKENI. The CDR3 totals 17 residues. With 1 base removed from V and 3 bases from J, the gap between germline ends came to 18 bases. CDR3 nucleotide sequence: TGTGCCAGCTCACCACTTGGGTCCGGGCAGCTAGACTATGGCTACACCTTC. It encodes CASSPLGSGQLDYGYTF.

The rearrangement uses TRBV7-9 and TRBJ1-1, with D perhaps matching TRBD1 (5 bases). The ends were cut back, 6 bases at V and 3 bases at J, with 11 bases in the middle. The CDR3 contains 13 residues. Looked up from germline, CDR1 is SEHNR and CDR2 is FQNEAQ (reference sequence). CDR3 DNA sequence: TGTGCCAGCAGACAGGAGGGGTACACTGAAGCTTTCTTT. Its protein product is CASRQEGYTEAFF.

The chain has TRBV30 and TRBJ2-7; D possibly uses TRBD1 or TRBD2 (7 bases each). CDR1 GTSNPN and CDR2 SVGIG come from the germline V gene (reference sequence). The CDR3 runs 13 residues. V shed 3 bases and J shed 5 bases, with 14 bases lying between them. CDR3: CAWSTAGGDEQYF. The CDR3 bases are TGTGCCTGGAGCACCGCAGGGGGGGACGAGCAGTACTTC.

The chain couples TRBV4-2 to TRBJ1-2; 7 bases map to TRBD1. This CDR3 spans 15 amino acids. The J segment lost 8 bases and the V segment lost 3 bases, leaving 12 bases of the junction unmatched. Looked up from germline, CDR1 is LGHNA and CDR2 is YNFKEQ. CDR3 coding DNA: TGTGCCAGCAGCCAGAACGACAGGGTCCCAGGCGGCTACACCTTC. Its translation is CASSQNDRVPGGYTF.

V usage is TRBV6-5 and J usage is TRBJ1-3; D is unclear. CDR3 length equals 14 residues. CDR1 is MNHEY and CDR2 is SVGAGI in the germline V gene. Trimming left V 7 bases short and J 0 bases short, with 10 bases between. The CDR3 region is CASTGGSSGNTIYF. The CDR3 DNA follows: TGTGCCAGCACAGGCGGCAGCTCTGGAAACACCATATATTTT.

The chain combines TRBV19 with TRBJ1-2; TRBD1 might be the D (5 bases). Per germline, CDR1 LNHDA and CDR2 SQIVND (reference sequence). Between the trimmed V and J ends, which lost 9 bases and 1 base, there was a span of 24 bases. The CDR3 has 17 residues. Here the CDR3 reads CASQTRGQGRDNYGYTF. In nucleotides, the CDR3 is TGTGCCAGCCAAACCAGAGGGCAGGGTCGGGATAACTATGGCTACACCTTC. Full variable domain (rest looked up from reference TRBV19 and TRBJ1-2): DGGITQSPKYLFRKEGQNVTLSCEQNLNHDAMYWYRQDPGQGLRLIYYSQIVNDFQKGDIAEGYSVSREKKESFPLTVTSAQKNPTAFYLCASQTRGQGRDNYGYTFGSGTRLTVV.

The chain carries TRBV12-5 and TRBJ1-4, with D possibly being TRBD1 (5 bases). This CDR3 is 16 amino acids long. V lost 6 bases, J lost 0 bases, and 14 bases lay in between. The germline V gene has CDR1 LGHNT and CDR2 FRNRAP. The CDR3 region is CASGRTGSATNEKLFF. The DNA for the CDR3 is TGTGCTAGTGGGAGAACAGGATCTGCAACTAATGAAAAACTGTTTTTT. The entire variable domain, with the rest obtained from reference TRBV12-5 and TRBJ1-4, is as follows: DARVTQTPRHKVTEMGQEVTMRCQPILGHNTVFWYRQTMMQGLELLAYFRNRAPLDDSGMPKDRFSAEMPDATLATLKIQPSEPRDSAVYFCASGRTGSATNEKLFFGSGTQLSVL.

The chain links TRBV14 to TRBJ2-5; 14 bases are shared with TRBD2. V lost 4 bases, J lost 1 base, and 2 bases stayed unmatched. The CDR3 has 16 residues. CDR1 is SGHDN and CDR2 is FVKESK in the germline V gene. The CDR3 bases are TGTGCCAGCAGCCTCGGACTAGCGGGGGGCCAAGAGACCCAGTACTTC. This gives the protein CASSLGLAGGQETQYF. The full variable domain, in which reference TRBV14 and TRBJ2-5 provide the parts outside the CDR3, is EAGVTQFPSHSVIEKGQTVTLRCDPISGHDNLYWYRRVMGKEIKFLLHFVKESKQDESGMPNNRFLAERTGGTYSTLKVQPAELEDSGVYFCASSLGLAGGQETQYFGPGTRLLVL.

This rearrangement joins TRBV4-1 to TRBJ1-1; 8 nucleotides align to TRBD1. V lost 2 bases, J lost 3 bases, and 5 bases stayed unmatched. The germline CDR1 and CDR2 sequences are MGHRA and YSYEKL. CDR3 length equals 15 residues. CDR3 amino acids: CASSQCNRGDTEAFF. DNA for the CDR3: TGCGCCAGCAGCCAATGCAACAGGGGGGACACTGAAGCTTTCTTT.

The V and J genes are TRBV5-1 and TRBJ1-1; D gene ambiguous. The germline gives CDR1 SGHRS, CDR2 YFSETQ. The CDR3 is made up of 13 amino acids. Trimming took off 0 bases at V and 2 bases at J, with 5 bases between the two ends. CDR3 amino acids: CASSLERNTEAFF. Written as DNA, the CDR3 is TGCGCCAGCAGCTTGGAGAGAAACACTGAAGCTTTCTTT.

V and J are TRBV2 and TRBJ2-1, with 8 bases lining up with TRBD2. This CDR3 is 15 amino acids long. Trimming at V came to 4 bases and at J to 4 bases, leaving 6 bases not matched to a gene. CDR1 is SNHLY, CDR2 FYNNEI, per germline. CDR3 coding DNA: TGTGCCAGCAGTGTAGGAAGCGGGGGTTACAATGAGCAGTTCTTC. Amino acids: CASSVGSGGYNEQFF.

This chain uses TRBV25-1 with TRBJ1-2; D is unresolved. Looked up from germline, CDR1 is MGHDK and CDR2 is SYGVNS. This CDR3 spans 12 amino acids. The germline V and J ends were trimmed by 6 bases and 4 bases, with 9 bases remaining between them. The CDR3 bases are TGTGCCAGCAGCGGACGGGTCTATGGCTACACCTTC. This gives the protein CASSGRVYGYTF.

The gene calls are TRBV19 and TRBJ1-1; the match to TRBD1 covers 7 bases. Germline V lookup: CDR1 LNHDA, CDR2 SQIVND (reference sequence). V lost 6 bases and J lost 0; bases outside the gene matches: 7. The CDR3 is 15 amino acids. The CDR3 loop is CASSPQGTMNTEAFF. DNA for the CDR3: TGTGCCAGTAGCCCACAGGGGACTATGAACACTGAAGCTTTCTTT.